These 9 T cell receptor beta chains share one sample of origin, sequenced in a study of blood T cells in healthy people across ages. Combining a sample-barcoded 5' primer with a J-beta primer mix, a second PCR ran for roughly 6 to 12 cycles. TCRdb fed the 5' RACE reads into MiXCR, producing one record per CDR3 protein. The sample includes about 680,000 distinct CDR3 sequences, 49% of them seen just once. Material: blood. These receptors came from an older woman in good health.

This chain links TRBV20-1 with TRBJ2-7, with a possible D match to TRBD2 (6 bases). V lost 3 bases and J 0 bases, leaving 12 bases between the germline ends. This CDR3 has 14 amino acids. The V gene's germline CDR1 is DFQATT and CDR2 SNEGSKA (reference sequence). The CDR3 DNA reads TGCAGTGCTAGGGAGGGCAGAAACTCCTACGAGCAGTACTTC. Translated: CSAREGRNSYEQYF.

CDR3 protein: CSVGTGIVGTGELFF. CDR3 coding DNA: TGCAGCGTTGGGACCGGGATAGTTGGCACCGGGGAGCTGTTTTTT. The chain couples TRBV29-1 to TRBJ2-2; TRBD2 might be the D (5 bases). V lost 4 bases, J lost 4 bases, and 16 bases lay in between. The CDR3 consists of 15 residues. Germline V gene lookup returns CDR1 SQVTM and CDR2 ANQGSEA.

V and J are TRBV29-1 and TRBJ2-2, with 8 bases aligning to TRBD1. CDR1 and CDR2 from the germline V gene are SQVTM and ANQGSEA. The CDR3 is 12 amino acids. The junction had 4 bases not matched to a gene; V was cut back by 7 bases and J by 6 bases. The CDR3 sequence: CSGQGAPGELFF. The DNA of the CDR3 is TGCAGCGGCCAGGGGGCTCCCGGGGAGCTGTTTTTT.

CDR3 loop: CAMGQGGNYIEQYF. The CDR3 coding sequence is TGTGCCATGGGACAGGGGGGGAACTACATTGAGCAGTACTTC. This chain uses TRBV10-3 with TRBJ2-1, with 11 bases fitting TRBD1. The last part of the DNA fits TRBJ2-7 better; the J call may be wrong. Germline V gene lookup returns CDR1 ENHRY and CDR2 SYGVKD. The CDR3 is 14 residues long.

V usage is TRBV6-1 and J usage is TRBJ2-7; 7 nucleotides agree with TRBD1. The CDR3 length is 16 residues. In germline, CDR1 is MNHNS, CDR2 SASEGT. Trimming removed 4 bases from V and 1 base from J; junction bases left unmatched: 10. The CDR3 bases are TGTGCCAGCAGTGCCTGGGACAGACAAAGATCCTACGAGCAGTACTTC. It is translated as CASSAWDRQRSYEQYF.

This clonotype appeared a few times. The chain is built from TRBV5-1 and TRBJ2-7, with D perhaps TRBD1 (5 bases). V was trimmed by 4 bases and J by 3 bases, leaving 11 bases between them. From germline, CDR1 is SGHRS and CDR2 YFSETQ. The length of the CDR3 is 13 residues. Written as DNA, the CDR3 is TGCGCCAGCAGCCTACCAGGGAACTACGAGCAGTACTTC. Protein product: CASSLPGNYEQYF. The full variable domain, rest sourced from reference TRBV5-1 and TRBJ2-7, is KAGVTQTPRYLIKTRGQQVTLSCSPISGHRSVSWYQQTPGQGLQFLFEYFSETQRNKGNFPGRFSGRQFSNSRSEMNVSTLELGDSALYLCASSLPGNYEQYFGPGTRLTVT.

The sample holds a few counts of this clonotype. CDR3 DNA: TGTGCCAGCAGTGGGAGGGCCTACAATGAGCAGTACTTC. Translation gives CASSGRAYNEQYF. V gene TRBV7-2 combines with J gene TRBJ2-5; 7 bases align to TRBD2. Germline CDR1 and CDR2: SGHTA and FQGNSA. The length of the CDR3 is 13 residues. The J segment lost 11 bases and the V segment lost 6 bases, leaving 12 bases of the junction unmatched.

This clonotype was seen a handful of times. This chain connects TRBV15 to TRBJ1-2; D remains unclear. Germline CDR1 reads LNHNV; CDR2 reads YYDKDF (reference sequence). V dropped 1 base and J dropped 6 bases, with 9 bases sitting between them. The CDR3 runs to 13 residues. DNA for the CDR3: TGTGCCACCAGCAGAGTGGCGGCAGATGGCTACACCTTC. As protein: CATSRVAADGYTF.

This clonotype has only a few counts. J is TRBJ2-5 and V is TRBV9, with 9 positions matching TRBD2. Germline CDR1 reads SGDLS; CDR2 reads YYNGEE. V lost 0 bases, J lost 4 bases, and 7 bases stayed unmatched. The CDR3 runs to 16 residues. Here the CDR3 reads CASSVDSGSGPETQYF. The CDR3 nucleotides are TGTGCCAGCAGCGTAGATAGCGGGAGCGGACCAGAGACCCAGTACTTC.